What follows is one T cell receptor beta chain and its context. The antigen remains unidentified. The sample comes from a study of cytomegalovirus exposure and HLA in healthy donors. General study points: As a later analysis showed, a missense DCLRE1C variant was linked to trimming of TCR beta V- and J-genes. Both high specificity and high sensitivity reportedly marked the classifier's diagnosis of cytomegalovirus status. Earlier findings revealed that most TCR beta V segments proved productive either about 87% or about 30% of the time.

Both 60 Vbeta primers and 13 Jbeta primers went into the PCR. Libraries were prepared by immunoSEQ multiplex PCR; TCRdb keeps only in-frame clonotypes and omits some of them. The data contain 90,000 or so clones, roughly 70% of them singletons. Germline assignment: CDR1 SGHRS and CDR2 YFSETQ. The CDR3 runs to 13 residues. The ends lost 4 bases at V and 5 bases at J; junction bases unmatched: 2. The chain employs TRBV5-1 and TRBJ2-3; TRBD2 matches at 9 bases. Sequenced: PBMCs. The TCR sequence derives from a man aged 50-60 years in good health and CMV-seronegative. CDR3 sequence: CASSTTSGDTQYF. The CDR3 DNA reads as TGCGCCAGCAGCACGACTAGCGGAGATACGCAGTATTTT.